This T cell receptor (beta chain) was sequenced during a study of T cell repertoires in cytomegalovirus infection. Study summary: Both a matching HLA type and CMV infection were indicated by public TCR beta signatures.

The CDR3 extends over 13 amino acids. J lost 11 bases, V lost 5 bases, and 8 bases had no gene match. Study results and limitations: The ex vivo response was dominated by HLA-C-restricted CMV-specific TCR beta clonotypes. Summed frequency of shared TCR beta families picked out CMV carriers who also had the relevant HLA.

Notes on this clonotype: The antigen remains undetermined.

MiXCR was run by TCRdb on the reads, yielding one entry per CDR3 protein. The sample contains 350,000 to 450,000 distinct CDR3 sequences, roughly 18% of which appear only once. This receptor was identified in a human donor in good health (CMV status not recorded). Some clones in this sample may be carry-over from other donors' samples. The genes are TRBV12-3 or TRBV12-4 and TRBJ2-1, with 8 nucleotides matching TRBD2. Source material: PBMCs. The CDR3 nucleotides read TGTGCCAGCAGTACCGGCAGCGGGAGACAGCAGTTCTTC. Translation: CASSTGSGRQQFF.